One sample yielded the 21 T cell receptor beta chains listed below, sequenced in a study of OX40 agonist ivuxolimab in advanced cancers. Assay used: immunoSEQ multiplex PCR; TCRdb lists only in-frame clones, some missing. The sample lists tens of thousands of clones, around four fifths occurring once. The sequencing here drew on CD4+ or CD8+ T cells sorted from blood, taken in a trial of the OX40 agonist ivuxolimab. Every receptor here comes from an adult with an advanced solid tumor such as melanoma, head and neck, liver or kidney cancer.

This chain joins TRBV19 and TRBJ2-2; D possibly corresponds to TRBD1 (6 bases). Trimming took off 4 bases at V and 4 bases at J, with 10 bases between the two ends. The CDR3 is made up of 14 amino acids. Germline V gives CDR1 LNHDA, CDR2 SQIVND (reference sequence). CDR3 region: CASSTQGTTGELFF. Here the CDR3 DNA reads TGTGCCAGTAGTACGCAGGGGACCACCGGGGAGCTGTTTTTT.

This sequence joins TRBV28 and TRBJ2-1; TRBD2 aligns across 11 bases. The CDR3 loop spans 15 amino acids. Germline V lookup: CDR1 MDHEN, CDR2 SYDVKM. The V segment lost 2 bases and the J segment 7 bases; nucleotides outside the gene matches: 4. As DNA, the CDR3 is TGTGCCAGCAGTTTAATAGCGGGGGGGCGTAATGAGCAGTTCTTC. Its translation is CASSLIAGGRNEQFF.

The genes are TRBV19 and TRBJ1-2; D is unclear. Deletions cut 6 bases from V and 1 base from J, with 9 bases between. This CDR3 region has 13 residues. Germline values: CDR1 LNHDA, CDR2 SQIVND (reference sequence). The CDR3 nucleotides are TGTGCCAGTAGCGCGCAGGTTAACTATGGCTACACCTTC. Its protein product is CASSAQVNYGYTF.

Concerning this clone itself: It may be a read error: a sequence one base away is much more abundant. The rearrangement uses TRBV27 and TRBJ2-2; TRBD1 matches 9 bases. V gave up 6 bases and J gave up 3 bases; unmatched junction bases: 5. Germline assignment: CDR1 MNHEY and CDR2 SMNVEV (reference sequence). This CDR3 region has 15 residues. CDR3 amino acids: CASSLRDRDTGELFF. The DNA for the CDR3 is TGTGCCAGCAGCCTCCGGGACAGGGACACCGGGGAGCTGTTTTTT.

In the case of this clone: A junction end diverges from the germline sequence, so it may reflect a read error. The CDR3 DNA reads as TGTGCCACCAGCCAATGGACTAATGAAAAACTGTTTTTT. It yields the protein CATSQWTNEKLFF. This chain connects TRBV14 to TRBJ1-4, with no clear D. The CDR3 has 13 amino acids. CDR1 and CDR2 from the germline V gene are SGHDN and FVKESK. The whole variable domain, filled in from reference TRBV14 and TRBJ1-4, reads EAGVTQFPSHSVIEKGQTVTLRCDPISGHDNLYWYRRVMGKEIKFLLHFVKESKQDESGMPNNRFLAERTGGTYSTLKVQPAELEDSGVYFCATSQWTNEKLFFGSGTQLSVL.

The chain uses TRBV7-9 and TRBJ2-1; 7 bases match TRBD1. CDR3 length equals 11 residues. Germline V lookup: CDR1 SEHNR, CDR2 FQNEAQ (reference sequence). V shed 2 bases, J shed 12 bases, and the junction held 1 base outside the gene matches. CDR3 in amino acids: CASSLSGGQFF. CDR3 DNA sequence: TGTGCCAGCAGCTTATCAGGGGGGCAGTTCTTC.

The rearrangement uses TRBV18 and TRBJ1-2, with 8 bases identical to TRBD1. This CDR3 is 15 amino acids long. Germline CDR1 and CDR2: KGHSH and LQKENI. The ends lost 4 bases at V and 1 base at J; junction bases unmatched: 5. CDR3 loop: CASSRGTGDNYGYTF. The CDR3 coding sequence is TGTGCCAGCTCACGTGGGACAGGAGATAACTATGGCTACACCTTC.

The genes are TRBV19 and TRBJ1-1; D is unresolved. Trimming shortened V by 4 bases and J by 2 bases, and 8 bases separated the two germline ends. CDR1 LNHDA and CDR2 SQIVND come from the germline V gene (reference sequence). The CDR3 is 13 amino acids. CDR3 DNA sequence: TGTGCCAGTAGTAAGGCACTAAACACTGAAGCTTTCTTT. This encodes CASSKALNTEAFF.

The chain uses TRBV2 and TRBJ1-4, with D possibly matching TRBD1 (6 bases). CDR1 is SNHLY and CDR2 is FYNNEI in the germline V gene. This CDR3 contains 14 residues. Deletions cut 1 base from V and 8 bases from J, with 11 bases between. CDR3 coding DNA: TGTGCCAGCAGTGAAGTAACAGGGTGGGAAAAACTGTTTTTT. Residues: CASSEVTGWEKLFF.

The CDR3 DNA reads TGTGCCAGCAGGGACGGACAGTTCGTAACTGAAGCTTTCTTT. This sequence encodes CASRDGQFVTEAFF. The chain links TRBV2 to TRBJ1-1; a possible D gene is TRBD1 (6 bases). The CDR3 covers 14 residues. The ends were cut back, 6 bases at V and 5 bases at J, with 16 bases in the middle. Germline CDR1 and CDR2: SNHLY and FYNNEI.

This clone was counted a single time. The chain recombines TRBV30 with TRBJ1-5, with a tentative D call TRBD1 (6 bases). The CDR3 runs 17 residues. V lost 2 bases and J 4 bases, leaving 21 bases between the germline ends. Germline V gives CDR1 GTSNPN, CDR2 SVGIG (reference sequence). CDR3 sequence: CAWSPSFEGGGNQPQHF. The CDR3 DNA reads as TGTGCCTGGAGTCCATCATTCGAAGGGGGAGGGAATCAGCCCCAGCATTTT.

The chain uses TRBV5-5 and TRBJ2-1, with a tentative D call TRBD2 (5 bases). The CDR3 consists of 15 residues. Germline-derived CDR1 and CDR2 are SGHKS and YYEKEE (reference sequence). With 0 bases removed from V and 4 bases from J, the gap between germline ends came to 11 bases. This CDR3 reads CASSLGPSQYNEQFF. CDR3 bases: TGTGCCAGCAGCTTGGGCCCTAGCCAATACAATGAGCAGTTCTTC.

The gene calls are TRBV2 and TRBJ2-5; no definite D call. Germline lookup yields CDR1 SNHLY and CDR2 FYNNEI. Trimming shortened V by 6 bases and J by 5 bases, and 13 bases separated the two germline ends. This CDR3 is 13 amino acids long. The CDR3 sequence is CASSNGLGETQYF. The CDR3 DNA follows: TGTGCCAGCAGCAACGGGCTGGGGGAGACCCAGTACTTC.

By proportion, this clone is medium-sized (0.01 to 0.1%). CDR3 sequence: CASSLVGPGELFF. Written as DNA, the CDR3 is TGTGCCAGCAGCTTAGTAGGACCCGGGGAGCTGTTTTTT. The V call is TRBV7-2, the J call TRBJ2-2; D is uncertain. The germline V and J ends were trimmed by 1 base and 6 bases, with 6 bases remaining between them. Germline loops: CDR1 SGHTA, CDR2 FQGNSA. The CDR3 is 13 residues long.

This chain connects TRBV25-1 to TRBJ1-1; TRBD1 matches at 7 bases. Trimming cost V 2 bases and J 6 bases; bases outside gene matches: 3. The CDR3 is made up of 13 amino acids. Germline V gene sequence: CDR1 MGHDK, CDR2 SYGVNS. CDR3: CASSENRGSEAFF. CDR3 sequence (DNA): TGTGCCAGCAGTGAAAACAGGGGCTCTGAAGCTTTCTTT.

The chain is built from TRBV6-1 and TRBJ1-1; weak D call: TRBD1 (6 bases). V was pared by 6 bases and J by 8 bases, with 13 bases between. The germline V gene has CDR1 MNHNS and CDR2 SASEGT. The CDR3 totals 12 residues. The CDR3 here is CASRVSGTEAFF. The CDR3 DNA follows: TGTGCCAGCAGGGTTTCCGGGACAGAAGCTTTCTTT.

This chain joins TRBV7-9 and TRBJ2-5; tentative D call: TRBD2 (5 bases). The CDR3 loop spans 14 amino acids. Deletions cut 5 bases from V and 1 base from J, with 11 bases between. Germline V gives CDR1 SEHNR, CDR2 FQNEAQ (reference sequence). The CDR3 reads CASSQAGIQETQYF. The DNA of the CDR3 is TGTGCCAGCAGCCAAGCCGGGATCCAAGAGACCCAGTACTTC.

The chain links TRBV6-1 to TRBJ2-3; 10 bases agree with TRBD1. The V segment lost 4 bases and the J segment 4 bases; nucleotides outside the gene matches: 2. The germline V gene has CDR1 MNHNS and CDR2 SASEGT. This CDR3 region has 14 residues. CDR3 amino acids: CASSAGTGADTQYF. The CDR3 nucleotides read TGTGCCAGCAGTGCCGGGACAGGGGCAGATACGCAGTATTTT.

The genes are TRBV5-4 and TRBJ2-5; 7 nucleotides align to TRBD1. CDR3 length: 16 amino acids. The V segment lost 4 bases and the J segment 4 bases; nucleotides outside the gene matches: 13. The germline V gene encodes CDR1 SGHNT and CDR2 YYREEE (reference sequence). The CDR3 sequence: CASSPDRAQLGETQYF. Written as DNA, the CDR3 is TGTGCCAGCAGCCCTGACAGGGCCCAGCTAGGAGAGACCCAGTACTTC.

V is TRBV25-1 and J is TRBJ1-3, with TRBD1 as a possible D gene (5 bases). V was pared by 3 bases and J by 0 bases, with 9 bases between. The length of the CDR3 is 15 residues. Germline V gene data show CDR1 as MGHDK and CDR2 as SYGVNS. CDR3 protein: CASSDGGISGNTIYF. The DNA for the CDR3 is TGTGCCAGCAGTGACGGGGGGATCTCTGGAAACACCATATATTTT.

The rearrangement uses TRBV2 and TRBJ2-5, with 7 bases matching TRBD2. The V gene end was trimmed by 8 bases and the J gene end by 1 base; junction bases not matched to a gene: 7. The CDR3 contains 14 residues. Germline assignment: CDR1 SNHLY and CDR2 FYNNEI. In nucleotides, the CDR3 is TGTGCCAGCGGGAGGGACTTCCCCCAAGAGACCCAGTACTTC. Translated, it gives CASGRDFPQETQYF.